The clone carrying this T cell receptor beta chain was seen more than once but under ten times. Its specificity is not known. The sample comes from a study of naive and memory T cell subsets. Overall study results and limits: A clonotype means one alpha or beta sequence, not an alpha/beta pair.

Both TRBC1 and TRBC2 were covered by a beta constant-region primer of two equimolar oligonucleotides. Ligated cDNA was amplified by four rounds of PCR with nested alpha and beta constant-region primers and SP2. TCRdb processed the UMI-ligation and nested PCR reads anew with MiXCR; each CDR3 protein has one entry. This table has about 120,000 distinct CDR3 sequences, just over 35% appearing once. The receptor was derived from a human donor in good health. Sequenced: central memory CD4+ T cells from blood.

CDR3 coding DNA: TGTGCCACTCGAAGAGGGGGGGCCAACGTCCTGACTTTC. Translation gives CATRRGGANVLTF. The chain combines TRBV28 with TRBJ2-6, with D possibly TRBD2 on 5 matching bases. Per the germline V gene, CDR1 is MDHEN and CDR2 is SYDVKM. V lost 10 bases, J lost 4 bases, and 11 bases lay in between. This CDR3 has 13 residues.